This TCR beta chain was captured in a study of post-analysis software for immune sequencing data. This clonotype was picked up a small number of times. Its antigen is not known. This CDR3 spans 15 amino acids. Germline assignment: CDR1 ENHRY and CDR2 SYGVKD. Trimming took off 2 bases at V and 8 bases at J, with 18 bases between the two ends. The TCR beta cDNA libraries carried unique molecular identifiers. TCRdb reanalysed the PCR reads using MiXCR and keeps one entry per CDR3 protein. This table holds almost 700,000 distinct CDR3 sequences, 55% to 60% found once. Study-wide results and limits: Samples from one preparation batch, clustered by F measure, grouped strongly together. Among four or five TRBV segments more frequent in patients than controls were TRBV5-6, TRBV5-1 and TRBV20-1. Compared with controls, patients showed significantly lower normalized Chao1 diversity.

The TCR was taken from a girl aged 2 to 9 with multiple sclerosis. J is TRBJ1-2 and V is TRBV10-3, with a tentative D call TRBD1 (5 bases). Material for sequencing was blood. The CDR3 is CAISENEGRIEGYTF. CDR3 DNA sequence: TGTGCCATCAGTGAGAACGAGGGGCGGATAGAGGGCTACACCTTC.